The next 5 T cell receptor beta chains were all read from a single sample in a study of blood T cells in healthy people across ages. Then a second PCR, running about 6 to 11 cycles, was carried out with a sample-barcoded 5' primer and a J-beta primer mix. A single record per CDR3 protein comes from TCRdb applying MiXCR to the 5' RACE reads. The sample carries hundreds of thousands of distinct CDR3 sequences, roughly 21% recorded once. The sequencing sample was made of blood. The receptors derive from a man between 65 and 80 years old in good health.

This clonotype was seen more than once but under ten times. The chain links TRBV28 to TRBJ2-5; D is possibly TRBD1 (5 bases). Trimming took 8 bases from V and 0 from J, leaving 22 bases between them. There are 17 residues in the CDR3. Germline V gene data show CDR1 as MDHEN and CDR2 as SYDVKM. DNA of the CDR3: TGTGCCAGCGCCACACTGACAGATATAAAGTACCAAGAGACCCAGTACTTC. Encoded protein: CASATLTDIKYQETQYF.

This clonotype has only a few counts. The chain is built from TRBV7-2 and TRBJ2-7; D is perhaps TRBD2 (6 bases). The CDR3 has 14 amino acids. The germline V gene encodes CDR1 SGHTA and CDR2 FQGNSA. V was pared by 3 bases and J by 2 bases, with 11 bases between. CDR3 nucleotide sequence: TGTGCCAGCAGCTTCCGCGGGGAAACCTACGAGCAGTACTTC. Translation: CASSFRGETYEQYF.

The sample holds a few counts of this clonotype. This sequence joins TRBV12-3 or TRBV12-4 and TRBJ2-2, with a possible D match to TRBD1 (6 bases). The length of the CDR3 is 14 residues. Trimming removed 5 bases from V and 5 bases from J, with 12 bases in between. The CDR3 nucleotides are TGTGCCAGCAGTCCTCCCAGGGGAACCGGGGAGCTGTTTTTT. Its protein product is CASSPPRGTGELFF.

This clonotype appeared many times. The chain's CDR3 is CASSLVASGETQYF. CDR3 DNA sequence: TGTGCCAGCAGCTTAGTCGCCAGCGGGGAGACCCAGTACTTC. The chain links TRBV7-9 to TRBJ2-5, with D perhaps TRBD2 (6 bases). Germline V CDR1 and CDR2: SEHNR, FQNEAQ (reference sequence). The germline V and J ends were trimmed by 1 base and 5 bases, with 11 bases remaining between them. This CDR3 region has 14 residues.

This clonotype was detected many times. The V call is TRBV4-3, the J call TRBJ2-3; D is uncertain. Trimming shortened V by 4 bases and J by 0 bases, and 5 bases separated the two germline ends. This CDR3 comprises 13 residues. The germline gives CDR1 LGHNA, CDR2 YSLEER. CDR3 DNA: TGCGCCAGCAGCCGGCTCAGCACAGATACGCAGTATTTT. Translation: CASSRLSTDTQYF.